The clone carrying this TCR beta chain was picked up one time. The data stem from a study of blood T cell repertoires in COVID-19. Study in general: Samples of COVID-19 (acute and convalescent) were obtained from the United States, Italy and Spain. The analysed material was cDNA or gDNA that came from T cells, B-cell-depleted T cells, or PBMCs.

In the authors' methods: Reference gene primers were amplified, and this amplification served to estimate nucleated cell counts. Some clones are missing from TCRdb's copy, which holds only in-frame ones; the method was immunoSEQ multiplex PCR. V and J calls and clone size follow that table, whereas D and trimming were derived from the DNA. The repertoire holds around 190,000 clones, with under 80% as singletons. The CDR3 totals 14 residues. V lost 6 bases and J 3 bases, leaving 12 bases between the germline ends. Germline values: CDR1 MDHEN, CDR2 SYDVKM. The chain has TRBV28 and TRBJ1-3; D not certain. Sample: peripheral blood. The TCR sequence derives from a woman aged 50 to 65 with acute or convalescent COVID-19. CDR3 in DNA: TGTGCCAGCAGACCCCACAGCTTTGGAAACACCATATATTTT. It specifies CASRPHSFGNTIYF.